The rows below give T cell receptor beta chains drawn from one sample of a study of shared clonotypes between healthy human individuals. TCRdb keeps only in-frame clones here, not all; method: immunoSEQ multiplex PCR. Of hundreds of thousands of clones in the sample, about 95% were seen once. The sequenced sample consisted of naive CD8+ T cells sorted from blood. Receptor source: a woman aged 25 to 39 in good health. Both conserved end residues are part of each CDR3. Each record gives: CDR3 protein, CDR3 DNA, D gene, V gene, J gene, clone size. A D gene is named only where the DNA matches it firmly. Clone size is not always given. Where it is, it says once, few, many or a class for expanded clones.

CDR3aa: CASSFSPQETQYF; CDR3nt: TGTGCCAGCAGCTTTAGCCCCCAAGAGACCCAGTACTTC; d_gene: NA; v_gene: TRBV27; j_gene: TRBJ2-5; abundance: once
CDR3aa: CASSLAGTGNEQFF; CDR3nt: TGCGCCAGCAGCTTGGCCGGGACGGGCAATGAGCAGTTCTTC; d_gene: NA; v_gene: TRBV5-1; j_gene: TRBJ2-1; abundance: NA
CDR3aa: CASSFSSHEQYF; CDR3nt: TGTGCCAGCAGCTTCTCCTCCCACGAGCAGTACTTC; d_gene: NA; v_gene: TRBV7-9; j_gene: TRBJ2-7; abundance: NA
CDR3aa: CAWSPGTSGIPQYF; CDR3nt: TGTGCCTGGAGTCCCGGGACTAGCGGGATACCGCAGTACTTC; d_gene: TRBD2; v_gene: TRBV30; j_gene: TRBJ2-5; abundance: NA
CDR3aa: CSVEDSSAITDTQYF; CDR3nt: TGCAGCGTTGAAGATTCCTCCGCTATCACAGATACGCAGTATTTT; d_gene: NA; v_gene: TRBV29-1; j_gene: TRBJ2-3; abundance: NA
CDR3aa: CASSPLAGGLGPSEQYF; CDR3nt: TGTGCCAGCAGCCCACTAGCGGGTGGGTTGGGTCCGTCCGAGCAGTACTTC; d_gene: TRBD2; v_gene: TRBV7-6; j_gene: TRBJ2-7; abundance: NA
CDR3aa: CASSRPRGAEGETQYF; CDR3nt: TGTGCCAGCAGCCGCCCCCGAGGCGCCGAGGGAGAGACCCAGTACTTC; d_gene: NA; v_gene: TRBV7-9; j_gene: TRBJ2-5; abundance: NA
CDR3aa: CASSQDTEETQYF; CDR3nt: TGCGCCAGCAGCCAAGACACGGAAGAGACCCAGTACTTC; d_gene: NA; v_gene: TRBV4-1; j_gene: TRBJ2-5; abundance: NA
CDR3aa: CASSQGAGEQYF; CDR3nt: TGTGCCAGCAGTCAGGGGGCGGGTGAGCAGTACTTC; d_gene: TRBD1; v_gene: TRBV6-6; j_gene: TRBJ2-7; abundance: NA
CDR3aa: CASVVRTSSGANVLTF; CDR3nt: TGTGCCAGCGTCGTCAGGACCTCCTCTGGGGCCAACGTCCTGACTTTC; d_gene: NA; v_gene: TRBV5-4; j_gene: TRBJ2-6; abundance: NA
CDR3aa: CATTSGSQNIQYF; CDR3nt: TGTGCCACTACTAGCGGGAGTCAAAACATTCAGTACTTC; d_gene: TRBD2; v_gene: TRBV5-4; j_gene: TRBJ2-4; abundance: NA
CDR3aa: CASSSRGTAIYEQYF; CDR3nt: TGTGCCAGCAGCTCACGAGGGACAGCTATCTACGAGCAGTACTTC; d_gene: TRBD1; v_gene: TRBV13; j_gene: TRBJ2-7; abundance: NA
CDR3aa: CASSFESGSYNSPLHF; CDR3nt: TGTGCCAGCAGTTTTGAGTCGGGATCCTATAATTCACCCCTCCACTTT; d_gene: NA; v_gene: TRBV28; j_gene: TRBJ1-6; abundance: NA
CDR3aa: CASSLANQETQYF; CDR3nt: TGTGCCAGCAGCTTGGCTAACCAAGAGACCCAGTACTTC; d_gene: NA; v_gene: TRBV5-4; j_gene: TRBJ2-5; abundance: NA
CDR3aa: CASSSGEQFF; CDR3nt: TGTGCCAGCAGTTCGGGTGAGCAGTTCTTC; d_gene: NA; v_gene: TRBV6-6; j_gene: TRBJ2-1; abundance: few
CDR3aa: CASSTTGLAGERLGETQYF; CDR3nt: TGTGCCAGCAGCACTACAGGACTAGCGGGAGAGCGGTTAGGAGAGACCCAGTACTTC; d_gene: TRBD2; v_gene: TRBV27; j_gene: TRBJ2-5; abundance: NA
CDR3aa: CASTRLATKNNEQFF; CDR3nt: TGTGCCAGCACCAGACTAGCGACTAAGAACAATGAGCAGTTCTTC; d_gene: TRBD2; v_gene: TRBV2; j_gene: TRBJ2-1; abundance: NA
CDR3aa: CASSLRSSYEQYF; CDR3nt: TGTGCCAGCAGCTTACGGTCCTCCTACGAGCAGTACTTC; d_gene: NA; v_gene: TRBV13; j_gene: TRBJ2-7; abundance: NA
CDR3aa: CASSEAGWYEQYF; CDR3nt: TGTGCCAGCAGTGAAGCCGGTTGGTACGAGCAGTACTTC; d_gene: NA; v_gene: TRBV25-1; j_gene: TRBJ2-7; abundance: once
CDR3aa: CASSIGRATNEKLFF; CDR3nt: TGTGCCAGTAGTATAGGCCGGGCTACTAATGAAAAACTGTTTTTT; d_gene: NA; v_gene: TRBV19; j_gene: TRBJ1-4; abundance: NA
CDR3aa: CASKGSGNEQFF; CDR3nt: TGTGCCAGCAAAGGGTCAGGAAATGAGCAGTTCTTC; d_gene: NA; v_gene: TRBV9; j_gene: TRBJ2-1; abundance: NA
CDR3aa: CASSLDLRVYEQYF; CDR3nt: TGTGCCAGCAGCTTAGACTTAAGGGTCTACGAGCAGTACTTC; d_gene: NA; v_gene: TRBV11-1; j_gene: TRBJ2-7; abundance: NA
CDR3aa: CASSLGTDVRGYTF; CDR3nt: TGTGCCAGCAGCTTAGGGACAGATGTTAGAGGCTACACCTTC; d_gene: NA; v_gene: TRBV13; j_gene: TRBJ1-2; abundance: NA
CDR3aa: CASSRLAGGQETQYF; CDR3nt: TGTGCCAGCAGCCGACTAGCGGGAGGGCAAGAGACCCAGTACTTC; d_gene: TRBD2; v_gene: TRBV7-8; j_gene: TRBJ2-5; abundance: NA
CDR3aa: CASSLQGDYGYTF; CDR3nt: TGTGCCAGCAGCTTACAGGGGGACTACGGCTACACCTTC; d_gene: TRBD1; v_gene: TRBV7-9; j_gene: TRBJ1-2; abundance: NA
CDR3aa: CASSFWTGNSYEQYF; CDR3nt: TGTGCCAGCAGCTTTTGGACAGGTAACTCCTACGAGCAGTACTTC; d_gene: TRBD1; v_gene: TRBV5-5; j_gene: TRBJ2-7; abundance: NA
CDR3aa: CASSHWTSGRNEQYF; CDR3nt: TGTGCCAGCAGCCACTGGACTAGCGGGAGGAATGAGCAGTACTTC; d_gene: TRBD2; v_gene: TRBV5-4; j_gene: TRBJ2-7; abundance: NA
CDR3aa: CASSLTPGSTYEQYF; CDR3nt: TGTGCCAGCAGTTTAACTCCAGGTTCCACCTACGAGCAGTACTTC; d_gene: NA; v_gene: TRBV28; j_gene: TRBJ2-7; abundance: NA
CDR3aa: CAWSWGSDEQFF; CDR3nt: TGTGCCTGGAGTTGGGGGAGCGATGAGCAGTTCTTC; d_gene: NA; v_gene: TRBV30; j_gene: TRBJ2-1; abundance: NA
CDR3aa: CASSEAPDGGNTIYF; CDR3nt: TGTGCCAGCAGTGAAGCCCCGGACGGAGGAAACACCATATATTTT; d_gene: NA; v_gene: TRBV6-1; j_gene: TRBJ1-3; abundance: few
CDR3aa: CASSEEGNREYEQYF; CDR3nt: TGTGCCAGCAGTGAAGAAGGGAACAGGGAGTACGAGCAGTACTTC; d_gene: NA; v_gene: TRBV6-1; j_gene: TRBJ2-7; abundance: NA
CDR3aa: CASSLGTSGDEQFF; CDR3nt: TGTGCCAGCAGCCTCGGGACTAGCGGGGATGAGCAGTTCTTC; d_gene: TRBD2; v_gene: TRBV27; j_gene: TRBJ2-1; abundance: NA
CDR3aa: CASSDTYGYTF; CDR3nt: TGTGCCAGCAGTGATACCTATGGCTACACCTTC; d_gene: NA; v_gene: TRBV6-1; j_gene: TRBJ1-2; abundance: NA
CDR3aa: CASSRGRSSYEQYF; CDR3nt: TGCGCCAGCAGTCGGGGCAGAAGCTCCTACGAGCAGTACTTC; d_gene: NA; v_gene: TRBV10-1; j_gene: TRBJ2-7; abundance: NA
CDR3aa: CASSSGLVNEQFF; CDR3nt: TGTGCCAGCAGCTCAGGTTTAGTTAATGAGCAGTTCTTC; d_gene: NA; v_gene: TRBV5-5; j_gene: TRBJ2-1; abundance: NA